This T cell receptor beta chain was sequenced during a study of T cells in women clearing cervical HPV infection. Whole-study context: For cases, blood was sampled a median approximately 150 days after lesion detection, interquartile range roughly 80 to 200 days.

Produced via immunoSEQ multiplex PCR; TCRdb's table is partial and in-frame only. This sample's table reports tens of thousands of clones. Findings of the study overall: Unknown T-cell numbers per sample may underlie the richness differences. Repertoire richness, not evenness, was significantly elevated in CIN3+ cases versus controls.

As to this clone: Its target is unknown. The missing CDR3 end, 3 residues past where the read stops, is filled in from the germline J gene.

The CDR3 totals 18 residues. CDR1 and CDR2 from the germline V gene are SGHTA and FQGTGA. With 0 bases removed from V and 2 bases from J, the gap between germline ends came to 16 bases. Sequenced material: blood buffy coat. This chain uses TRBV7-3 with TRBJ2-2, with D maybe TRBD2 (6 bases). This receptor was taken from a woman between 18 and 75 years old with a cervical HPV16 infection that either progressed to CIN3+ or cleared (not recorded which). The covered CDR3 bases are TGTGCCAGCAGCTTAACCGCCTCCACTAGCTCAAACACCGGGGAG. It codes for CASSLTASTSSNTGE. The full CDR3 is CASSLTASTSSNTGELFF.